This T cell receptor beta chain is drawn from a study of blood T cell repertoires in COVID-19. Germline CDR1 is SGHDT and CDR2 is YYEEEE. The junction had 13 bases not matched to a gene; V was cut back by 3 bases and J by 3 bases. This CDR3 comprises 18 residues. Produced via immunoSEQ multiplex PCR; TCRdb's table is partial and in-frame only. Here the sample spans a few hundred thousand clones, about 90% being singletons. The sequenced material came from peripheral blood. The rearrangement links TRBV5-6 to TRBJ2-3, with 10 bases aligning to TRBD2. The TCR originated in a man between 18 and 29 years old with active or convalescent COVID-19. CDR3 amino acids: CASSSSRVAGGITDTQYF. Here the CDR3 DNA reads TGTGCCAGCAGCTCCTCCCGAGTAGCGGGAGGTATAACAGATACGCAGTATTTT. Full variable domain (rest looked up from reference TRBV5-6 and TRBJ2-3): DAGVTQSPTHLIKTRGQQVTLRCSPKSGHDTVSWYQQALGQGPQFIFQYYEEEERQRGNFPDRFSGHQFPNYSSELNVNALLLGDSALYLCASSSSRVAGGITDTQYFGPGTRLTVL.